In its sample, the clone carrying this TCR beta chain was seen once. This CDR3 spans 14 amino acids. Germline lookup yields CDR1 MNHEY and CDR2 SVGAGI. V lost 5 bases, J lost 3 bases, and 14 bases lay in between. The data were obtained in a study of blood T cell repertoires in COVID-19. Study summary: Sites across the United States, Italy and Spain contributed samples from acute and convalescent COVID-19. T cells, B-cell-depleted T cells, or PBMCs supplied cDNA or gDNA.

Original handling: Scientists estimated how many nucleated cells there were by amplifying reference gene primers. Using immunoSEQ multiplex PCR, the repertoire was profiled, and TCRdb retains in-frame clones only, with some absent. The V and J calls and clone size are taken from that table; D and trimming were inferred from the DNA. Altogether about 100,000 clones are present, about nine tenths being singletons, with the ten largest covering around 5%. The sequence was obtained from a middle-aged man with acute or convalescent COVID-19. The chain uses TRBV6-5 and TRBJ2-7; maybe TRBD2 (5 bases). The sequenced sample was peripheral blood. CDR3 sequence reads: CASSSGLAIYEQYF. In DNA, the CDR3 is TGTGCCAGCAGTAGCGGACTCGCGATCTACGAGCAGTACTTC.